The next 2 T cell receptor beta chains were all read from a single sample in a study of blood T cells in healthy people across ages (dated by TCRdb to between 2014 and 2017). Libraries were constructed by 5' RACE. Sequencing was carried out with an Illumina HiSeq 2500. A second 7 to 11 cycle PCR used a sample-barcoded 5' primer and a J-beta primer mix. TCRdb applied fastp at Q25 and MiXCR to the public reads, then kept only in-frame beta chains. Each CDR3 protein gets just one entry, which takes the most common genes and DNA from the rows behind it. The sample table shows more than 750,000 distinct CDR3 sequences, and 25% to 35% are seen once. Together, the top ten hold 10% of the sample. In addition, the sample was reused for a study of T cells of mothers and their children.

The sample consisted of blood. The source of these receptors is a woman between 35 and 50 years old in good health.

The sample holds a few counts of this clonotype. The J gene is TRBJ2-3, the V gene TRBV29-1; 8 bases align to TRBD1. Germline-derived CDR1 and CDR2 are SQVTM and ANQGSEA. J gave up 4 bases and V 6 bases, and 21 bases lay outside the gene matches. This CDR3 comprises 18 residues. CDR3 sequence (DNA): TGCAGCGTCGACGGGACAGGTGTTGTAGGGCTTCGCGCAGATACGCAGTATTTT. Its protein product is CSVDGTGVVGLRADTQYF.

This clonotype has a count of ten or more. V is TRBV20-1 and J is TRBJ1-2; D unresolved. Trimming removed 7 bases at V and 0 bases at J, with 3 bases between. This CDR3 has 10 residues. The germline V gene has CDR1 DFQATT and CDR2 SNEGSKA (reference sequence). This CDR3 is CSESNYGYTF. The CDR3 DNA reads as TGCAGTGAGTCTAACTATGGCTACACCTTC.